One T cell receptor beta chain is described in this entry. The data were obtained in a study of technical replicates of blood from a handful of donors. Some clones are missing from TCRdb's copy, which holds only in-frame ones; the method was immunoSEQ multiplex PCR. The sample holds approximately 97,000 clones, around 96% seen once. This CDR3 spans 14 amino acids. Germline V CDR1 and CDR2: SGHVS, FNYEAQ. Unmatched junction bases numbered 8, after V lost 5 bases and J lost 5 bases. The sample comprised T cells isolated from PBMCs. V usage is TRBV7-6 and J usage is TRBJ2-7, with 8 positions matching TRBD1. The receptor was derived from a human donor in good health. The CDR3 loop reads CASSLAGTGHEQYF. CDR3 sequence (DNA): TGTGCCAGCAGCCTCGCTGGGACAGGCCACGAGCAGTACTTC.